The 28 T cell receptor beta chains below all came from one sample that was sequenced in a study of beta chain features in type 1 diabetes (dated by TCRdb to 2016 to 2019). The method was the immunoSEQ multiplex PCR assay. All of the isolated RNA was reverse transcribed with the High Capacity cDNA Reverse Transcription Kit, so expressed TCRB transcripts were sequenced. TCRdb took over this immuneACCESS table, retaining in-frame rearrangements with V and J assigned. Such tables are incomplete; in checked studies, under half of the missing clones stem from an unresolved V gene, and the remainder is unexplained. The sample table contains under 950,000 clones; only one count was recorded for about a sixth of them. The ten largest clones capture around 0.02% of the sample. What was sequenced was naive CD4+ T cells from blood. Sample cell subset or site, as interpreted from the label and publication: true naive CD4+ T cells. The receptors were sampled from a woman aged 18-35 years in good health.

This clone was observed a few times. V is TRBV5-8 and J is TRBJ1-4; tentatively, D is TRBD1 (6 bases). The V end lost 1 base, the J end lost 6 bases, and 13 bases lay between the germline ends. The CDR3 runs 15 residues. The germline V gene encodes CDR1 SGHTS and CDR2 YDEGEE. The CDR3 sequence is CASSLFTGSYEKLFF. The CDR3 coding sequence is TGTGCCAGCAGCTTGTTCACAGGGTCTTATGAAAAACTGTTTTTT.

This clone was observed a few times. The V and J genes are TRBV18 and TRBJ1-2, with TRBD1 matching 7 bases. Losses at the gene ends were 2 bases for V and 4 bases for J; bases not matched to a gene: 7. This CDR3 contains 15 residues. The V gene's germline CDR1 is KGHSH and CDR2 LQKENI. This CDR3 is CASSPSGQLLYGYTF. The CDR3 DNA reads as TGTGCCAGCTCACCATCGGGACAGCTACTCTATGGCTACACCTTC.

This chain joins TRBV11-2 and TRBJ2-7, with a tentative D call TRBD1 (6 bases). V was trimmed by 1 base and J by 1 base, leaving 11 bases between them. Germline lookup yields CDR1 SGHAT and CDR2 FQNNGV. This CDR3 is 15 amino acids long. In nucleotides, the CDR3 is TGTGCCAGCAGCTTAGCGCCACAGGGTTCCTACGAGCAGTACTTC. This encodes CASSLAPQGSYEQYF.

About this clone: Other nucleotide sequences from this sample produce the same CDR3. The rearrangement uses TRBV7-9 and TRBJ2-5, with 7 bases that match TRBD1. The CDR3 has 13 amino acids. Looked up from germline, CDR1 is SEHNR and CDR2 is FQNEAQ (reference sequence). J lost 0 bases, V lost 9 bases, and 4 bases had no gene match. For the CDR3, the DNA is TGTGCCAGTACCGGGACAGACCAAGAGACCCAGTACTTC. Translating gives CASTGTDQETQYF.

This clone was observed a few times. V gene TRBV27 combines with J gene TRBJ2-7, with 7 bases lining up with TRBD1. Germline V gives CDR1 MNHEY, CDR2 SMNVEV (reference sequence). The CDR3 consists of 14 residues. J gave up 3 bases and V 6 bases, and 8 bases lay outside the gene matches. The CDR3 here is CASRRTGVNYEQYF. The CDR3 DNA reads TGTGCCAGCAGAAGGACAGGCGTAAACTACGAGCAGTACTTC.

With respect to this clone: The sample holds other DNA sequences that translate to the same CDR3. DNA of the CDR3: TGTGCCAGCAGTTACTCATCTAGCGGCACAGATACGCAGTATTTT. As protein: CASSYSSSGTDTQYF. The chain couples TRBV6-5 to TRBJ2-3, with D perhaps TRBD2 (6 bases). Per the germline V gene, CDR1 is MNHEY and CDR2 is SVGAGI. The V and J ends lost 0 bases and 1 base respectively, with 8 bases between them. The CDR3 runs to 15 residues.

The rearrangement uses TRBV28 and TRBJ2-7, with 8 bases aligning to TRBD2. The CDR3 is 15 residues long. The V and J ends lost 2 bases and 6 bases, in that order; junction bases with no gene match: 9. Germline V gene lookup returns CDR1 MDHEN and CDR2 SYDVKM. Here the CDR3 DNA reads TGTGCCAGCAGTTTACTCCCAGCGGGAGCAAGCGAGCAGTACTTC. The encoded protein is CASSLLPAGASEQYF. Filled out from reference TRBV28 and TRBJ2-7, the complete variable domain reads DVKVTQSSRYLVKRTGEKVFLECVQDMDHENMFWYRQDPGLGLRLIYFSYDVKMKEKGDIPEGYSVSREKKERFSLILESASTNQTSMYLCASSLLPAGASEQYFGPGTRLTVT.

The table lists this clone with a few counts. The chain recombines TRBV7-9 with TRBJ1-1; the D is unclear. The CDR3 contains 13 residues. Germline values: CDR1 SEHNR, CDR2 FQNEAQ (reference sequence). Trimming took off 2 bases at V and 5 bases at J, with 9 bases between the two ends. Here the CDR3 reads CASSLQEETEAFF. CDR3 bases: TGTGCCAGCAGCTTACAAGAGGAAACTGAAGCTTTCTTT. Full variable domain (missing parts from reference TRBV7-9 and TRBJ1-1): DTGVSQNPRHKITKRGQNVTFRCDPISEHNRLYWYRQTLGQGPEFLTYFQNEAQLEKSRLLSDRFSAERPKGSFSTLEIQRTEQGDSAMYLCASSLQEETEAFFGQGTRLTVV.

The V and J genes are TRBV27 and TRBJ2-7; D call uncertain. The V end lost 6 bases, the J end lost 1 base, and 13 bases lay between the germline ends. CDR3 length: 14 residues. Looked up from germline, CDR1 is MNHEY and CDR2 is SMNVEV (reference sequence). CDR3 protein: CASSLTQRSYEQYF. The CDR3 DNA sequence: TGTGCCAGCAGCCTTACACAGCGTTCCTACGAGCAGTACTTC.

This clone showed up many times. The chain links TRBV21-1 to TRBJ2-3. TRBV21-1 is deemed a pseudogene. This CDR3 spans 15 amino acids. CDR3: CASSKGKGFTDTQYF. Here the CDR3 DNA reads TGTGCCAGCAGCAAAGGGAAAGGGTTCACAGATACGCAGTATTTT.

The V and J genes are TRBV9 and TRBJ1-2, with D hard to call. The CDR3 is 15 amino acids. Germline loops: CDR1 SGDLS, CDR2 YYNGEE. V lost 3 bases, J lost 3 bases, and 15 bases lay in between. CDR3 protein: CASSARRDSYYGYTF. For the CDR3, the DNA is TGTGCCAGCAGCGCCCGCCGGGATTCCTACTATGGCTACACCTTC.

The rearrangement links TRBV10-3 to TRBJ1-1; D may be TRBD1 (6 bases). The V and J ends lost 6 bases and 1 base respectively, with 9 bases between them. Per the germline V gene, CDR1 is ENHRY and CDR2 is SYGVKD. The CDR3 is 13 amino acids. The CDR3 region has the DNA TGTGCCATCAGAGCAGGGGAGAACACTGAAGCTTTCTTT. It is translated as CAIRAGENTEAFF.

The CDR3 DNA reads as TGTGCCAGCAGCCCGACGGGAGGGATGGCCAATGAGCAGTTCTTC. Its translation is CASSPTGGMANEQFF. The chain carries TRBV7-9 and TRBJ2-1; 8 nucleotides match TRBD2. The CDR3 is 15 residues long. V lost 5 bases and J lost 6; bases outside the gene matches: 9. In germline, CDR1 is SEHNR, CDR2 FQNEAQ (reference sequence).

The chain links TRBV7-2 to TRBJ2-1, with TRBD2 matching 7 bases. V dropped 3 bases and J dropped 4; count of bases not matched to a gene: 6. Germline V gene data show CDR1 as SGHTA and CDR2 as FQGNSA. The CDR3 length is 15 residues. The CDR3 loop reads CASSFSGGSYNEQFF. DNA for the CDR3: TGTGCCAGCAGCTTTTCAGGCGGGAGTTACAATGAGCAGTTCTTC.

The chain recombines TRBV7-2 with TRBJ1-1; no reliable D call. The CDR3 is 13 amino acids. In germline, CDR1 is SGHTA, CDR2 FQGNSA. The V end lost 3 bases, the J end lost 1 base, and 6 bases lay between the germline ends. The CDR3 reads CASSFSQNTEAFF. CDR3 bases: TGTGCCAGCAGCTTCTCCCAGAACACTGAAGCTTTCTTT.

In this sample, this clone turned up a few times. This chain connects TRBV7-9 to TRBJ2-2; 7 nucleotides line up with TRBD2. Trimming removed 6 bases from V and 7 bases from J; junction bases left unmatched: 11. Germline values: CDR1 SEHNR, CDR2 FQNEAQ (reference sequence). CDR3 length: 15 amino acids. CDR3 loop: CASSHDGRRLGELFF. As DNA, the CDR3 is TGTGCCAGCAGTCACGACGGGAGGCGCCTCGGGGAGCTGTTTTTT.

The chain links TRBV4-3 to TRBJ2-7; 7 bases agree with TRBD1. The junction had 2 bases not matched to a gene; V was cut back by 0 bases and J by 3 bases. Germline V gene data show CDR1 as LGHNA and CDR2 as YSLEER. This CDR3 comprises 14 residues. CDR3 protein: CASSQEAGGYEQYF. The CDR3 DNA reads as TGCGCCAGCAGCCAAGAGGCAGGGGGCTACGAGCAGTACTTC.

This clone appeared a few times. The gene calls are TRBV10-3 and TRBJ2-3, with D possibly TRBD2 on 6 matching bases. Trimming pared 3 bases from V and 0 bases from J, leaving 13 bases between. The CDR3 length is 16 residues. CDR1 and CDR2 from the germline V gene are ENHRY and SYGVKD. The CDR3 region is CAISESGRDSTDTQYF. The CDR3 region has the DNA TGTGCCATCAGTGAATCCGGGCGGGACAGCACAGATACGCAGTATTTT.

This chain links TRBV7-2 with TRBJ2-5; D remains ambiguous. The V end lost 5 bases, the J end lost 0 bases, and 7 bases lay between the germline ends. The CDR3 has 13 residues. In germline, CDR1 is SGHTA, CDR2 FQGNSA. The CDR3 DNA sequence: TGTGCCAGCAGCCTAAAATACCAAGAGACCCAGTACTTC. It is translated as CASSLKYQETQYF.

This chain connects TRBV7-2 to TRBJ2-1, with TRBD2 as a possible D gene (6 bases). Deletions cut 1 base from V and 3 bases from J, with 10 bases between. CDR3 length: 15 amino acids. CDR1 is SGHTA, CDR2 FQGNSA, per germline. CDR3 sequence: CASSLEPGVYNEQFF. In DNA, the CDR3 is TGTGCCAGCAGCTTAGAACCGGGGGTCTACAATGAGCAGTTCTTC.

This clone is a singleton in its sample. The chain couples TRBV6-5 to TRBJ1-1; D remains unclear. Germline lookup yields CDR1 MNHEY and CDR2 SVGAGI. The V end was cut by 0 bases, the J end by 6 bases, with 14 bases between. The CDR3 consists of 15 residues. The CDR3 region has the DNA TGTGCCAGCAGTTACTCGAACCGGGGAGTAGCTGAAGCTTTCTTT. It yields the protein CASSYSNRGVAEAFF.

The rearrangement uses TRBV5-1 and TRBJ2-3; no clear D. The ends were cut back, 4 bases at V and 5 bases at J, with 11 bases in the middle. The CDR3 consists of 13 residues. Germline V CDR1 and CDR2: SGHRS, YFSETQ. CDR3 bases: TGCGCCAGCAGCCCGAGGATTGTAGATACGCAGTATTTT. This translates into CASSPRIVDTQYF.

This clone was counted only a few times. The chain recombines TRBV19 with TRBJ2-1; 8 bases agree with TRBD2. Germline V CDR1 and CDR2: LNHDA, SQIVND (reference sequence). Trimming took 5 bases from V and 0 from J; bases not matched to a gene: 3. The CDR3 totals 15 residues. CDR3 sequence reads: CASSSGTSSYNEQFF. In DNA form, the CDR3 reads TGTGCCAGTAGTTCCGGGACTAGCTCCTACAATGAGCAGTTCTTC.

The gene calls are TRBV7-9 and TRBJ1-3; D unresolved. V was trimmed by 3 bases and J by 0 bases, leaving 9 bases between them. Germline assignment: CDR1 SEHNR and CDR2 FQNEAQ (reference sequence). This CDR3 comprises 15 residues. The CDR3 coding sequence is TGTGCCAGCAGCTTCCAAGACTACTCTGGAAACACCATATATTTT. It translates to CASSFQDYSGNTIYF.

This chain connects TRBV28 to TRBJ2-1; 10 bases fit TRBD2. Germline V gene data show CDR1 as MDHEN and CDR2 as SYDVKM. This CDR3 spans 13 amino acids. V dropped 4 bases and J dropped 14; count of bases not matched to a gene: 8. CDR3 amino acids: CASSWTSGLAEFF. DNA of the CDR3: TGTGCCAGCAGTTGGACTAGCGGACTCGCAGAGTTCTTC.

This clone came up a few times. The chain links TRBV5-4 to TRBJ1-1, with D possibly TRBD1 on 5 matching bases. Trimming pared 6 bases from V and 5 bases from J, leaving 14 bases between. The germline V gene has CDR1 SGHNT and CDR2 YYREEE (reference sequence). This CDR3 is 13 amino acids long. The CDR3 loop is CASNLERGTEAFF. The CDR3 nucleotides read TGTGCCAGCAACCTGGAGAGGGGAACTGAAGCTTTCTTT.

The chain is built from TRBV4-3 and TRBJ1-5; D gene ambiguous. V lost 8 bases and J lost 6, with 5 bases in between. The CDR3 has 10 residues. Germline assignment: CDR1 LGHNA and CDR2 YSLEER. As DNA, the CDR3 is TGCGCCAGCGGAGGTCAGCCCCAGCATTTT. It encodes CASGGQPQHF.

This clone has only a few counts. This chain links TRBV27 with TRBJ1-1; D unresolved. CDR1 is MNHEY, CDR2 SMNVEV, per germline (reference sequence). The CDR3 runs 15 residues. Trimming left V 4 bases short and J 0 bases short, with 12 bases between. CDR3 nucleotide sequence: TGTGCCAGCAGTTCTGTTGGGGAGTTGAACACTGAAGCTTTCTTT. Translation gives CASSSVGELNTEAFF.